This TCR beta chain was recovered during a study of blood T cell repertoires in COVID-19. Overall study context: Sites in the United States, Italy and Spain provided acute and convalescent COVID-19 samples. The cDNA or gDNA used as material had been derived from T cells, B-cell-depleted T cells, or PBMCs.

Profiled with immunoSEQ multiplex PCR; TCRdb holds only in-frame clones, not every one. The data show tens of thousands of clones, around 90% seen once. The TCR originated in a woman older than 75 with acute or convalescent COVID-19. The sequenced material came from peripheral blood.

The CDR3 DNA sequence: TGTGCCAGCAGCGACGCTAGCGGGGGGTCCTACGAGCAGTACTTC. As protein: CASSDASGGSYEQYF. The V call is TRBV3-1 (or the pseudogene TRBV3-2), the J call TRBJ2-7; 11 bases fit TRBD2. The junction had 4 bases not matched to a gene; V was cut back by 5 bases and J by 1 base. This CDR3 has 15 amino acids. Germline CDR1 and CDR2: LGHDT and YNNKEL (reference sequence).